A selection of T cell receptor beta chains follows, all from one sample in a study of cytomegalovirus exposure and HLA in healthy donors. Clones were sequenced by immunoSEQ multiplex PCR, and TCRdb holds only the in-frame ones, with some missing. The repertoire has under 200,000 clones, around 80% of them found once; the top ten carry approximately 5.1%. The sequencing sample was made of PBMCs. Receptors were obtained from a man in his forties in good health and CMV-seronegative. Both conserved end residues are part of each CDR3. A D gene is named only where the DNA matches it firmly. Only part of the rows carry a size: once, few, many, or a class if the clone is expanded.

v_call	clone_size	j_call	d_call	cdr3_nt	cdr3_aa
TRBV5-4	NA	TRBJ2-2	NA	TGTGCCAGCAGCTCCGACACCGGGGAGCTGTTTTTT	CASSSDTGELFF
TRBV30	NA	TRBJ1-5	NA	TGTGCCTGGAGCTCAGATAGCAATCAGCCCCAGCATTTT	CAWSSDSNQPQHF
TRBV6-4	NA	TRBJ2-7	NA	TGTGCCAGCAGTGACCAACCAGGGGTAGGCGAGCAGTACTTC	CASSDQPGVGEQYF
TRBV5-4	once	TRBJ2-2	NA	TGTGCCAGCAGCTTGCTCCCGGGCACCGGGGAGCTGTTTTTT	CASSLLPGTGELFF
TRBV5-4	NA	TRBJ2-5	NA	TGTGCCAGCAGCTTGGGCGGGGTAGGCGAGACCCAGTACTTC	CASSLGGVGETQYF
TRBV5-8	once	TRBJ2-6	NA	TGTGCCAGCAGCGCAAGACTTAGGTCTGGGGCCAACGTCCTGACTTTC	CASSARLRSGANVLTF
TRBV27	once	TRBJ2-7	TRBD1	TGTGCCAGCAGTCTCCGGGACAGGGGCTACGAGCAGTACTTC	CASSLRDRGYEQYF
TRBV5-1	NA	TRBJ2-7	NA	TGCGCCAGCAGCCTGACTACCTACGAGCAGTACTTC	CASSLTTYEQYF
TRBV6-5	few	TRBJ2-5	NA	TGTGCCAGCAGTTACTCCCCTAGTTGGGAGACCCAGTACTTC	CASSYSPSWETQYF
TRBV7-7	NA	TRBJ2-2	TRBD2	TGTGCCAGCAGTAGCGGGAACGGCGGGGAGCTGTTTTTT	CASSSGNGGELFF
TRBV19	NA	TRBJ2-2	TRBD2	TGTGCCAGTAGTATGAGGACTAGCCTAGTCGGGGAGCTGTTTTTT	CASSMRTSLVGELFF
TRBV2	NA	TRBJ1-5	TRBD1	TGTGCCAGCAGTGAAGCGCTAACAGGGGACACCAATCAGCCCCAGCATTTT	CASSEALTGDTNQPQHF
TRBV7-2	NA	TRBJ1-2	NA	TGTGCCAGCACTAAAGGGGAGGCAGTCTATGGCTACACCTTC	CASTKGEAVYGYTF
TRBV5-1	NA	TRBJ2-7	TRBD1	TGCGCCAGCAGCTTGGGGGTGGGACAGGGGACCTACGAGCAGTACTTC	CASSLGVGQGTYEQYF